This TCR beta chain was recovered during a study of long-term antiretroviral therapy in people with HIV. The libraries were made with immunoSEQ v3.0 at survey level. Per-sample targets for sequencing were about 35,000-55,000 T-cell genomes. The protocol was immunoSEQ multiplex PCR, while the TCRdb copy is restricted to in-frame clones and leaves out a portion. The repertoire holds some 20,000 clones, with approximately 77% as singletons. There are 18 residues in the CDR3. Per the germline V gene, CDR1 is LGHNA and CDR2 is YNFKEQ. After removal of 1 base from V and 2 bases from J, the junction contained 10 bases not matched to a gene. Regarding this clone: Its matching antigen is unknown.

General study results and limits: Post-treatment diversity went higher with ART but stayed below transplant donor controls. Among HIV repertoires, CDR3 length ranges were narrower than those of controls.

The sequencing here drew on unsorted PBMCs, taken 2.4 years after starting antiretroviral therapy. The TCR was taken from a man aged 35-49 years with HIV. This chain joins TRBV4-2 and TRBJ2-7, with 11 bases aligning to TRBD1. The CDR3 spells CASSQGQFGTGGTYEQYF. In DNA, the CDR3 is TGTGCCAGCAGCCAAGGTCAATTTGGGACAGGGGGGACCTACGAGCAGTACTTC.